This TCR beta chain was sequenced for a study of cytomegalovirus exposure and HLA in healthy donors. The study's findings and limits: The authors enumerated over 150 TCR beta chains as linked to cytomegalovirus. The authors later found most CMV-associated TCR beta chains appeared HLA-restricted. In vitro experiments confirmed that three CMV-associated chains were specific for CMV antigens.

About this clone: What it binds is unknown.

The donors, nominally healthy at sampling, likely had unrecorded immune exposures. 60 Vbeta and 13 Jbeta primers were used in PCR. This table comes from immunoSEQ multiplex PCR, and its TCRdb copy is limited to in-frame clones, with some not included. The sample lists about 89,000 clones; 60% to 80% were seen once. Looked up from germline, CDR1 is SGHRS and CDR2 is YFSETQ. Unmatched junction bases numbered 10, after V lost 1 base and J lost 3 bases. The CDR3 length is 16 residues. The TCR was taken from a man younger than 40 in good health and CMV-seronegative. This rearrangement joins TRBV5-1 to TRBJ2-7; 7 bases agree with TRBD2. Sequencing input: PBMCs. DNA of the CDR3: TGCGCCAGCAGCTTGTGGGCCGGGACTAAACGCTACGAGCAGTACTTC. Protein product: CASSLWAGTKRYEQYF.